These 11 T cell receptor beta chains were all obtained from the same sample, sequenced in a study of blood T cells in healthy people across ages. A second PCR of about 7 to 12 cycles used a sample-barcoded 5' primer and a J-beta primer mix. TCRdb used MiXCR to reprocess the 5' RACE reads, holding one entry per CDR3 protein. The sample shows 700,000 or so distinct CDR3 sequences, approximately 40% of them seen only once. The sequencing input was blood. The receptors originated from a man older than 75 in good health.

This clonotype was counted only a few times. The chain combines TRBV10-3 with TRBJ2-1; 12 bases are shared with TRBD2. CDR1 and CDR2 (germline): ENHRY, SYGVKD. The CDR3 runs 19 residues. J gave up 3 bases and V 2 bases, and 11 bases lay outside the gene matches. CDR3 nucleotides: TGTGCCATCAGTGAGGGCGGACTAGCGGGGCGGGGGGACTACAATGAGCAGTTCTTC. Translated: CAISEGGLAGRGDYNEQFF.

The chain carries TRBV3-1 and TRBJ2-7; a possible D gene is TRBD2 (6 bases). The germline V and J ends were trimmed by 2 bases and 0 bases, with 17 bases remaining between them. The CDR3 covers 17 residues. CDR1 is LGHDT, CDR2 YNNKEL, per germline (reference sequence). CDR3 sequence: CASSQQHLAASSYEQYF. CDR3 sequence (DNA): TGTGCCAGCAGCCAACAACATTTAGCGGCAAGCTCCTACGAGCAGTACTTC.

The V and J genes are TRBV20-1 and TRBJ2-3, with TRBD2 matching over 9 bases. CDR1 is DFQATT, CDR2 SNEGSKA, per germline (reference sequence). The CDR3 has 16 residues. V trimming: 0 bases; J trimming: 2 bases; junction bases outside the gene matches: 6. CDR3: CSARDLTSGTTDTQYF. The CDR3 DNA reads as TGCAGTGCTAGAGATCTGACTAGCGGAACCACAGATACGCAGTATTTT.

Of note for this clonotype: Without the conserved terminal phenylalanine or tryptophan, this CDR3 likely stems from a read error. The DNA is omitted, as the CDR3 cannot be located on it reliably, and the CDR3 follows TCRdb's listing. CDR3 loop: CASSLTRTGVY. The J gene is TRBJ2-3, the V gene TRBV7-2; the D call of TRBD1 is as the table states it, not checked on the DNA. Germline V gene sequence: CDR1 SGHTA, CDR2 FQGNSA. The CDR3 extends over 11 residues, inclusive of both ends.

The sample holds many counts of this clonotype. The chain joins TRBV12-3 or TRBV12-4 to TRBJ2-5; maybe TRBD2 (7 bases). The ends were cut back, 5 bases at V and 3 bases at J, with 16 bases in the middle. The CDR3 extends over 15 amino acids. CDR3 sequence (DNA): TGTGCCAGCAGTCTGGGAACAGGGAGGGAAGAGACCCAGTACTTC. Its translation: CASSLGTGREETQYF.

The rearrangement uses TRBV7-6 and TRBJ2-5; 9 positions match TRBD2. J gave up 0 bases and V 4 bases, and 3 bases lay outside the gene matches. CDR3 length: 15 residues. The germline gives CDR1 SGHVS, CDR2 FNYEAQ. CDR3 residues: CASSSSSGDQETQYF. The CDR3 bases are TGTGCCAGCAGCTCATCTAGCGGGGACCAAGAGACCCAGTACTTC.

As regards this clonotype: One end of the junction does not line up with germline, which may come from a read error. The rearrangement links TRBV4-2 to TRBJ2-5; 7 nucleotides agree with TRBD2. Matching the DNA end better, TRBJ2-7 makes the J call doubtful. The germline V gene encodes CDR1 LGHNA and CDR2 YNFKEQ. The CDR3 sequence is 14 residues long. CDR3 in DNA: TGTGCCAGCAACCAACACGGGAGGAACTACGAGCAGTACTTC. Protein product: CASNQHGRNYEQYF.

The chain links TRBV12-3 or TRBV12-4 to TRBJ2-6; 7 nucleotides align to TRBD1. V was clipped by 4 bases and J by 1 base; unmatched bases: 7. The CDR3 spans 17 residues. CDR3 loop: CASSSQGFSSGANVLTF. Written as DNA, the CDR3 is TGTGCCAGCAGTTCACAGGGGTTCAGTTCTGGGGCCAACGTCCTGACTTTC.

The chain uses TRBV14 and TRBJ2-2; no firm D call. The length of the CDR3 is 14 residues. V lost 4 bases, J lost 0 bases, and 6 bases lay in between. Germline-derived CDR1 and CDR2 are SGHDN and FVKESK. The CDR3 sequence: CASSRNTNTGELFF. DNA of the CDR3: TGTGCCAGCAGCCGGAACACGAACACCGGGGAGCTGTTTTTT. The whole variable domain, remainder taken from reference TRBV14 and TRBJ2-2, is EAGVTQFPSHSVIEKGQTVTLRCDPISGHDNLYWYRRVMGKEIKFLLHFVKESKQDESGMPNNRFLAERTGGTYSTLKVQPAELEDSGVYFCASSRNTNTGELFFGEGSRLTVL.

The chain has TRBV6-1 and TRBJ1-5, with 9 bases that match TRBD1. The CDR3 is 14 amino acids. Trimming cost V 7 bases and J 6 bases; bases outside gene matches: 7. The germline CDR1 and CDR2 sequences are MNHNS and SASEGT. CDR3 sequence reads: CASIGQGLSQPQHF. Here the CDR3 DNA reads TGTGCCAGCATCGGACAGGGGCTAAGTCAGCCCCAGCATTTT.

The V gene is TRBV28, the J gene TRBJ2-2, with TRBD1 matching 8 bases. Germline V gene data show CDR1 as MDHEN and CDR2 as SYDVKM. The CDR3 is 12 residues long. The CDR3 nucleotides are TGTGGCGGACAGGGAGGCACCGGGGAGCTGTTTTTT. Translated, it gives CGGQGGTGELFF.